What follows are 10 T cell receptor beta chains derived from one specimen sequenced in a study of Graves' ophthalmopathy and Graves' hyperthyroidism. TCR beta CDR3 amplification used RNA transcripts. HTBI-primed RT-PCR formed the first round, and a multiplex PCR formed the second. TCRdb re-derived calls from the multiplex PCR reads in MiXCR, one entry per CDR3 protein. The sample lists over a million distinct CDR3 sequences; approximately 35% were seen once. Source material: peripheral blood or thyroid tissue (not recorded which). These receptors all stem from an adult man with Graves' hyperthyroidism.

This clonotype was counted many times. This chain joins TRBV7-9 and TRBJ2-5; D is possibly TRBD1 (5 bases). V shed 5 bases and J shed 5 bases, with 15 bases lying between them. The CDR3 consists of 14 residues. Germline CDR1 SEHNR, CDR2 FQNEAQ (reference sequence). The CDR3 nucleotides are TGTGCCAGCAGCATTACAGGTTCGCCGGAGACCCAGTACTTC. The encoded protein is CASSITGSPETQYF.

This chain connects TRBV20-1 to TRBJ1-5; the match to TRBD1 covers 7 bases. The V segment lost 6 bases and the J segment 5 bases; nucleotides outside the gene matches: 7. Germline lookup yields CDR1 DFQATT and CDR2 SNEGSKA (reference sequence). CDR3 size: 13 residues. Here the CDR3 reads CSARTGVYQPQHF. CDR3 coding DNA: TGCAGTGCGCGTACAGGGGTTTATCAGCCCCAGCATTTT.

This clonotype was picked up a small number of times. The chain carries TRBV4-1 and TRBJ2-7; perhaps TRBD1 as D (6 bases). The CDR3 is 18 residues long. Trimming cost V 4 bases and J 5 bases, with 27 bases left between them. From germline, CDR1 is MGHRA and CDR2 YSYEKL. CDR3 bases: TGCGCCAGCAGCCCCAAAGTCCCCCGGTACAGGGAGTTCCACGAGCAGTACTTC. It translates to CASSPKVPRYREFHEQYF.

This clonotype was seen a single time. A much larger clone lies one base from this, so it may be a read error. This chain links TRBV4-1 with TRBJ1-1; no definite D call. Germline V gene data show CDR1 as MGHRA and CDR2 as YSYEKL. The CDR3 length is 14 residues. The CDR3 nucleotides read TGCGCCAGCAGCCAGGCCTTCGACACCCTTGAAGCTCTCTTT. This codes for CASSQAFDTLEALF.

CDR3 amino acids: CASSSTPGLAQKETQYF. CDR3 DNA sequence: TGTGCCAGCAGTTCGACACCGGGACTAGCGCAAAAAGAGACCCAGTACTTC. The gene calls are TRBV6-2 or TRBV6-3 and TRBJ2-5; 10 bases fit TRBD2. This CDR3 has 17 amino acids. V was clipped by 4 bases and J by 3 bases; unmatched bases: 11. Germline values: CDR1 MNHEY, CDR2 SVGEGT.

The chain carries TRBV7-9 and TRBJ2-7, with D unresolved. The CDR3 covers 17 residues. The V end was cut by 5 bases, the J end by 1 base, with 21 bases between. Germline-derived CDR1 and CDR2 are SEHNR and FQNEAQ (reference sequence). CDR3: CASSVVATRATSYEQYF. In DNA, the CDR3 is TGTGCCAGCAGCGTTGTGGCGACCCGGGCAACATCCTACGAGCAGTACTTC.

The chain couples TRBV19 to TRBJ2-5, with TRBD2 identical over 12 bases. Germline V gene sequence: CDR1 LNHDA, CDR2 SQIVND (reference sequence). The CDR3 spans 15 residues. With 5 bases clipped from V and 7 bases from J, the junction kept 8 bases outside the gene matches. CDR3 sequence (DNA): TGTGCCAGTAGTCAGACTAGCGGGAGCAAGGGGACCCAGTACTTC. Translation: CASSQTSGSKGTQYF.

This clonotype was counted at least ten times. This sequence joins TRBV2 and TRBJ2-7; possible D gene TRBD2, 7 bases. V was shortened by 7 bases and J by 5 bases, with 12 bases between the two germline ends. The CDR3 is made up of 12 amino acids. Germline CDR1 reads SNHLY; CDR2 reads FYNNEI. The CDR3 loop is CASNRGANEQYF. The CDR3 DNA reads as TGTGCCAGCAATCGGGGGGCGAACGAGCAGTACTTC.

The rearrangement joins TRBV7-9 to TRBJ2-5; no clear D. From germline, CDR1 is SEHNR and CDR2 FQNEAQ (reference sequence). V lost 7 bases and J lost 4, with 13 bases in between. The CDR3 totals 13 residues. The CDR3 DNA sequence: TGTGCCAGCACCCCATTATCTGGAGAGACCCAGTACTTC. Amino acid sequence: CASTPLSGETQYF.

The chain couples TRBV7-9 to TRBJ2-5; TRBD1 might be the D (5 bases). The V gene's germline CDR1 is SEHNR and CDR2 FQNEAQ (reference sequence). Trimming pared 5 bases from V and 10 bases from J, leaving 14 bases between. This CDR3 contains 12 residues. The CDR3 here is CASSPPGWDQYF. CDR3 DNA sequence: TGTGCCAGCAGCCCCCCAGGGTGGGACCAGTACTTC.